This section outlines one T cell receptor beta chain sequence together with its context. The data were obtained in a study of blood T cell repertoires in COVID-19. Germline lookup yields CDR1 SGHRS and CDR2 YFSETQ. CDR3 length: 15 residues. The V gene lost 0 bases and the J gene lost 3 bases, with 13 bases spanning the gap. Study processing details: From reference gene primer amplification, estimates of nucleated cell counts were derived. Sequencing used immunoSEQ multiplex PCR; TCRdb keeps in-frame clones, though not all of them. The DNA gave D and trimming, while V, J and clone size come from that table. Here the sample spans about 180,000 clones, approximately 83% being singletons.

The V call is TRBV5-1, the J call TRBJ2-7, with unresolved D. The clonotype comes from a man aged 55 to 70 with acute or convalescent COVID-19. Sequences were obtained from peripheral blood. The DNA of the CDR3 is TGCGCCAGCAGCTTGGCCGAAAGCTTAAGCTACGAGCAGTACTTC. Protein sequence: CASSLAESLSYEQYF. The full variable domain, completed using reference TRBV5-1 and TRBJ2-7, is KAGVTQTPRYLIKTRGQQVTLSCSPISGHRSVSWYQQTPGQGLQFLFEYFSETQRNKGNFPGRFSGRQFSNSRSEMNVSTLELGDSALYLCASSLAESLSYEQYFGPGTRLTVT.